Listed here are 23 T cell receptor beta chains from one sample, sequenced in a study of T cells in tuberculosis. Clones were sequenced by immunoSEQ multiplex PCR, and TCRdb holds only the in-frame ones, with some missing. Of tens of thousands of clones listed, about 95% are singletons. Sequenced material: PBMCs. Source of these receptors: a donor under 30 with latent tuberculosis or without tuberculosis infection.

The rearrangement uses TRBV30 and TRBJ1-1; D is undetermined. Trimming removed 2 bases from V and 2 bases from J, with 9 bases in between. The CDR3 is 13 residues long. Germline V lookup: CDR1 GTSNPN, CDR2 SVGIG (reference sequence). The CDR3 coding sequence is TGTGCCTGGAGTTACAGTTTCAACACTGAAGCTTTCTTT. Protein sequence: CAWSYSFNTEAFF.

This chain links TRBV15 with TRBJ1-1, with D possibly matching TRBD1 (6 bases). This CDR3 is built from 14 residues. The germline V and J ends were trimmed by 4 bases and 3 bases, with 12 bases remaining between them. Germline-derived CDR1 and CDR2 are LNHNV and YYDKDF (reference sequence). The CDR3 region has the DNA TGTGCCACCAGCATTACAGGGTATGACACTGAAGCTTTCTTT. It translates to CATSITGYDTEAFF.

The chain joins TRBV5-6 to TRBJ1-1, with a weak D call TRBD1 (5 bases). Trimming stripped 6 bases from V and 5 bases from J, with 23 bases between. Germline V CDR1 and CDR2: SGHDT, YYEEEE. The length of the CDR3 is 16 residues. CDR3 nucleotides: TGTGCCAGCAACGGGGGATCATGGGGGGTTGGGACTGAAGCTTTCTTT. Its protein is CASNGGSWGVGTEAFF.

The rearrangement uses TRBV5-1 and TRBJ2-7; D might be TRBD2 (6 bases). The V end lost 6 bases, the J end lost 2 bases, and 12 bases lay between the germline ends. The CDR3 has 13 residues. CDR1 and CDR2 from the germline V gene are SGHRS and YFSETQ. CDR3 sequence: CASTSTRAYEQYF. The CDR3 DNA reads TGCGCCAGCACATCGACTAGGGCCTACGAGCAGTACTTC.

The chain joins TRBV6-1 to TRBJ1-2, with 8 bases fitting TRBD1. The trim removed 5 bases at V and 8 bases at J, leaving 7 bases unmatched. Germline CDR1 and CDR2: MNHNS and SASEGT. The length of the CDR3 is 13 residues. Written as DNA, the CDR3 is TGTGCCAGCAGTCTATGGGGACAGGAGGGCTACACCTTC. Translating it yields CASSLWGQEGYTF.

The chain uses TRBV5-4 and TRBJ2-1; 11 nucleotides agree with TRBD2. CDR3 size: 17 residues. V trimming: 4 bases; J trimming: 6 bases; junction bases outside the gene matches: 12. CDR1 is SGHNT, CDR2 YYREEE, per germline (reference sequence). The CDR3 loop is CASSPQLAGEGRNEQFF. DNA of the CDR3: TGTGCCAGCAGCCCCCAACTAGCGGGAGAAGGACGCAATGAGCAGTTCTTC.

V usage is TRBV23-1 and J usage is TRBJ2-7; weak D call: TRBD2 (6 bases). TRBV23-1 is treated as an ORF (open reading frame) with a function not yet certain. The germline V and J ends were trimmed by 6 bases and 0 bases, with 15 bases remaining between them. The CDR3 is 15 residues long. CDR3 nucleotides: TGCGCCAGCAGCCGGGGACTTAGGAGCTCCTACGAGCAGTACTTC. It codes for CASSRGLRSSYEQYF.

The J gene is TRBJ2-7, the V gene TRBV5-1; 9 positions match TRBD1. The CDR3 spans 14 residues. Trimming removed 2 bases from V and 4 bases from J; junction bases left unmatched: 4. Germline V gives CDR1 SGHRS, CDR2 YFSETQ. Written as DNA, the CDR3 is TGCGCCAGCAGCTTCGGACAGGGGTTTTACGAGCAGTACTTC. Translation: CASSFGQGFYEQYF.

This chain uses TRBV6-5 with TRBJ2-7; D perhaps matches TRBD1 (6 bases). Trimming took off 2 bases at V and 3 bases at J, with 11 bases between the two ends. Germline V gene lookup returns CDR1 MNHEY and CDR2 SVGAGI. This CDR3 is built from 14 residues. The CDR3 DNA is TGTGCCAGCAGTTACGGCGGACAGATCTACGAGCAGTACTTC. Amino acid sequence: CASSYGGQIYEQYF.

The chain carries TRBV7-2 and TRBJ2-2; 12 bases align to TRBD1. The CDR3 is 17 amino acids. Germline-derived CDR1 and CDR2 are SGHTA and FQGNSA. V was clipped by 7 bases and J by 0 bases; unmatched bases: 6. The CDR3 sequence is CASIGTGGDANTGELFF. In nucleotides, the CDR3 is TGTGCCAGCATCGGGACAGGGGGCGATGCGAACACCGGGGAGCTGTTTTTT.

This clone was seen only once. The CDR3: CASSGRGTGNTEAFF. CDR3 DNA sequence: TGCGCCAGCAGCGGGCGCGGGACAGGGAACACTGAAGCTTTCTTT. The chain joins TRBV5-1 to TRBJ1-1; 8 bases agree with TRBD1. Germline V CDR1 and CDR2: SGHRS, YFSETQ. The CDR3 is 15 residues long. V was clipped by 4 bases and J by 1 base; unmatched bases: 6.

The rearrangement uses TRBV5-1 and TRBJ1-1; 10 positions agree with TRBD1. The CDR3 is made up of 13 amino acids. CDR1 is SGHRS, CDR2 YFSETQ, per germline. V dropped 4 bases and J dropped 13; count of bases not matched to a gene: 10. DNA for the CDR3: TGCGCCAGCAGCGCTGGGACAGGGGTAGATGATTTCTTT. The encoded protein is CASSAGTGVDDFF.

The chain carries TRBV19 and TRBJ2-4; D gene uncertain. V was clipped by 3 bases and J by 7 bases, with 13 bases between them. The length of the CDR3 is 14 residues. Germline V gene sequence: CDR1 LNHDA, CDR2 SQIVND (reference sequence). In DNA, the CDR3 is TGTGCCAGTAGTATTACCCGGTCCAGGAACATTCAGTACTTC. Translation: CASSITRSRNIQYF.

The rearrangement uses TRBV4-2 and TRBJ1-5, with D perhaps matching TRBD1 (5 bases). This CDR3 has 14 amino acids. V lost 3 bases, J lost 6 bases, and 12 bases lay in between. Germline lookup yields CDR1 LGHNA and CDR2 YNFKEQ. CDR3 nucleotide sequence: TGTGCCAGCAGCCAGTTGACAGCGAGTCAGCCCCAGCATTTT. Protein sequence: CASSQLTASQPQHF.

J is TRBJ1-3 and V is TRBV4-1; D is unresolved. With 3 bases removed from V and 2 bases from J, the gap between germline ends came to 11 bases. In germline, CDR1 is MGHRA, CDR2 YSYEKL. The CDR3 contains 15 residues. CDR3 sequence: CASSHSGLPGNTIYF. CDR3 DNA sequence: TGCGCCAGCAGCCATTCTGGACTTCCTGGAAACACCATATATTTT.

V gene TRBV5-5 combines with J gene TRBJ1-2; the D is unclear. This CDR3 is 13 amino acids long. From germline, CDR1 is SGHKS and CDR2 YYEKEE (reference sequence). V was trimmed by 2 bases and J by 0 bases, leaving 5 bases between them. The CDR3 nucleotides are TGTGCCAGCAGCTTTACAGCTAACTATGGCTACACCTTC. Translation gives CASSFTANYGYTF.

The chain combines TRBV27 with TRBJ2-3; D is uncertain. CDR1 and CDR2 from the germline V gene are MNHEY and SMNVEV (reference sequence). The length of the CDR3 is 14 residues. Trimming shortened V by 3 bases and J by 6 bases, and 13 bases separated the two germline ends. The CDR3 DNA reads TGTGCCAGCAGTTTGACTGGTTCGATGGATACGCAGTATTTT. Residues: CASSLTGSMDTQYF.

The chain uses TRBV29-1 and TRBJ2-7; possibly TRBD2 for D (7 bases). CDR3 length equals 17 residues. Per the germline V gene, CDR1 is SQVTM and CDR2 is ANQGSEA. Trimming left V 8 bases short and J 2 bases short, with 28 bases between. For the CDR3, the DNA is TGCAGCATCCTGGGGGCAGGGGAGGGCAGTAGTACCTACGAGCAGTACTTC. Translated: CSILGAGEGSSTYEQYF.

The V gene is TRBV19, the J gene TRBJ2-2; 10 nucleotides match TRBD2. With 4 bases clipped from V and 7 bases from J, the junction kept 3 bases outside the gene matches. CDR1 and CDR2 (germline): LNHDA, SQIVND (reference sequence). This CDR3 contains 14 residues. The CDR3 sequence: CASSKAGGIGELFF. The CDR3 DNA is TGTGCCAGTAGTAAAGCGGGGGGGATCGGGGAGCTGTTTTTT. Combining the CDR3 with reference TRBV19 and TRBJ2-2 gives the whole variable domain DGGITQSPKYLFRKEGQNVTLSCEQNLNHDAMYWYRQDPGQGLRLIYYSQIVNDFQKGDIAEGYSVSREKKESFPLTVTSAQKNPTAFYLCASSKAGGIGELFFGEGSRLTVL.

The chain combines TRBV5-1 with TRBJ2-7; 7 positions agree with TRBD1. The CDR3 length is 15 residues. V lost 2 bases to trimming and J lost 0 bases; unmatched junction nucleotides: 5. Per the germline V gene, CDR1 is SGHRS and CDR2 is YFSETQ. CDR3 sequence (DNA): TGCGCCAGCAGCTTTACGGCAGGGGGCTCCTACGAGCAGTACTTC. Residues: CASSFTAGGSYEQYF.

The chain links TRBV6-5 to TRBJ2-3, with 11 bases that match TRBD2. Trimming at V came to 7 bases and at J to 2 bases, leaving 5 bases not matched to a gene. The length of the CDR3 is 15 residues. The germline CDR1 and CDR2 sequences are MNHEY and SVGAGI. The CDR3 DNA reads TGTGCCAGCAAGGGACTAGCGGATATCACAGATACGCAGTATTTT. This encodes CASKGLADITDTQYF.

V usage is TRBV27 and J usage is TRBJ1-1, with 7 positions matching TRBD1. CDR3 length: 16 residues. V was pared by 4 bases and J by 0 bases, with 8 bases of the junction left unmatched. CDR1 and CDR2 from the germline V gene are MNHEY and SMNVEV (reference sequence). The CDR3 coding sequence is TGTGCCAGCAGTTCCCCCGAGGGACAGCTGAACACTGAAGCTTTCTTT. This encodes CASSSPEGQLNTEAFF.

V usage is TRBV25-1 and J usage is TRBJ2-7, with 7 bases aligning to TRBD1. Trimming took 4 bases from V and 6 from J; bases not matched to a gene: 3. Germline V gene sequence: CDR1 MGHDK, CDR2 SYGVNS. The CDR3 is made up of 12 amino acids. CDR3 nucleotide sequence: TGTGCCAGCAGTGTAACAGGGGCCGAGCAGTACTTC. Its protein is CASSVTGAEQYF.